This TCR beta chain came from a study of metastatic and nonmetastatic thyroid tumors. On the study more broadly: Repertoire comparisons spanned blood and tumor or nodule tissue from malignant and benign thyroid patients. General observations from the study: Significantly greater TCR beta diversity was reportedly found in malignant thyroid tumors than in benign nodules (in blood and tumor).

Before thyroid surgery, none of the patients had received any treatment. This CDR3 region has 13 residues. V lost 6 bases and J 9 bases, leaving 11 bases between the germline ends. Germline V gives CDR1 KGHDR, CDR2 SFDVKD. As processed by the authors: A distant-metastasis classifier for papillary thyroid cancer was built using CDR3 differences across clinicopathological groups. From the PCR reads, TCRdb re-called clones with MiXCR. Clone size and V and J calls follow TCRdb, not the original study. Of some 33,000 clones detected, 15% appear once; the ten largest clones hold around 20%. This clone was counted between two and nine times. Antigen unknown.

Sample: blood. The chain recombines TRBV24-1 with TRBJ1-6; no clear D gene. The TCR sequence derives from a male donor with papillary thyroid cancer or a benign thyroid nodule (not recorded which). Some clones in this sample may be carry-over from other donors' samples. The CDR3 bases are TGTGCCACCAGTATGCGTGTCGTTTCACCCCTCCACTTT. Protein product: CATSMRVVSPLHF.